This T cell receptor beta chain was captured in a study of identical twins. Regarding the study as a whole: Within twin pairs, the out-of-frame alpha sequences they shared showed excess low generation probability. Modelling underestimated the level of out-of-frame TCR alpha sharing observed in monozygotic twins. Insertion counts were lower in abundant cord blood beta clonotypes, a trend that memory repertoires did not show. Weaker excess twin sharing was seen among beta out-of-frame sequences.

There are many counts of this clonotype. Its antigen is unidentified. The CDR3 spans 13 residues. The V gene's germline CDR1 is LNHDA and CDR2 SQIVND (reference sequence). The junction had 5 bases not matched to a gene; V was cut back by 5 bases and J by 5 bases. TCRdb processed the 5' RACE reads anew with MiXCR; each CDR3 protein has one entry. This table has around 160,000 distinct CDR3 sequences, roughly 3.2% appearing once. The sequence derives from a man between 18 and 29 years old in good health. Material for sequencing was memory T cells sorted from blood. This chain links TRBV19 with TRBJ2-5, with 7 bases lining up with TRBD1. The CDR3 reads CASSGTVRETQYF. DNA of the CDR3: TGTGCCAGTAGTGGGACAGTCCGGGAGACCCAGTACTTC.